This TCR beta chain was documented in a study of cytomegalovirus exposure and HLA in healthy donors. Study conclusions and caveats: Using a false discovery rate of 0.05, a later analysis showed that approximately 17,000 TCR beta sequences were associated with HLA alleles.

PCR employed 60 Vbeta and 13 Jbeta primers. TCRdb's table, derived via immunoSEQ multiplex PCR, lists solely in-frame clones and lacks some. Of under 250,000 clones listed, 60% to 80% are singletons. Samples came from healthy bone marrow donors. The CDR3 loop spans 14 amino acids. Trimming removed 2 bases at V and 4 bases at J, with 11 bases between. CDR1 is WSHSY, CDR2 SAAADI, per germline. In the case of this clone: No antigen is known for it.

The V call is TRBV10-2, the J call TRBJ1-2; D possibly corresponds to TRBD1 (5 bases). Sequencing was performed on PBMCs. The receptor was isolated from a male donor in good health and CMV-seronegative. CDR3 protein: CASSEGGASYGYTF. Written as DNA, the CDR3 is TGCGCCAGCAGTGAGGGAGGGGCAAGCTATGGCTACACCTTC.